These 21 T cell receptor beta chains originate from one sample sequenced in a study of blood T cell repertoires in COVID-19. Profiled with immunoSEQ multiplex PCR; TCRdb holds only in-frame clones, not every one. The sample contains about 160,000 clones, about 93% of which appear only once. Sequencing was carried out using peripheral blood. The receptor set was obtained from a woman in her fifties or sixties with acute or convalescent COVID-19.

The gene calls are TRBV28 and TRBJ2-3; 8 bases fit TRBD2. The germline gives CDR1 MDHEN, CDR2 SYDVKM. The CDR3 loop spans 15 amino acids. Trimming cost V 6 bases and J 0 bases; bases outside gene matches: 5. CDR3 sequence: CASRLAGMSTDTQYF. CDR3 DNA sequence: TGTGCCAGCAGGTTAGCGGGAATGAGCACAGATACGCAGTATTTT. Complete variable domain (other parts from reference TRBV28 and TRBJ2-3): DVKVTQSSRYLVKRTGEKVFLECVQDMDHENMFWYRQDPGLGLRLIYFSYDVKMKEKGDIPEGYSVSREKKERFSLILESASTNQTSMYLCASRLAGMSTDTQYFGPGTRLTVL.

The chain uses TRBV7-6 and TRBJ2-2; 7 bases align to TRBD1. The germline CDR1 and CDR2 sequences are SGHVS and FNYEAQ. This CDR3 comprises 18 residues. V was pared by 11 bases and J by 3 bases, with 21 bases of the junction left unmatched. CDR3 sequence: CAPLKPKGAPPDTGELFF. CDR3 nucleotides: TGTGCCCCATTAAAACCAAAGGGGGCCCCCCCGGACACCGGGGAGCTGTTTTTT.

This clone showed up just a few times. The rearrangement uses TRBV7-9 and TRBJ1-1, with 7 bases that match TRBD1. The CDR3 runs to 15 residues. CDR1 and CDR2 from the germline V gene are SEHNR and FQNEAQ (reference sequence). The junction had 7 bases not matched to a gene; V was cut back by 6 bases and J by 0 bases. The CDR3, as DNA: TGTGCCAGCAGTTCGACAGGGCAGATGAACACTGAAGCTTTCTTT. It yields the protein CASSSTGQMNTEAFF.

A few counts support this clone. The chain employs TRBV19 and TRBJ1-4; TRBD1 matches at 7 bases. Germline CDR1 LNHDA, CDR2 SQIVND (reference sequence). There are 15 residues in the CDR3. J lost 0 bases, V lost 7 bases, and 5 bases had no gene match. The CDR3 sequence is CASNTGTATNEKLFF. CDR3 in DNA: TGTGCCAGTAACACCGGGACAGCAACTAATGAAAAACTGTTTTTT.

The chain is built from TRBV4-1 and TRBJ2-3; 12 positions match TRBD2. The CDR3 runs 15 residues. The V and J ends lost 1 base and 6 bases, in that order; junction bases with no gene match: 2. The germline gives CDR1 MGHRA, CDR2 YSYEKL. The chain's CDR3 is CASSQGLAGEDTQYF. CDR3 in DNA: TGCGCCAGCAGCCAAGGACTAGCGGGGGAGGATACGCAGTATTTT.

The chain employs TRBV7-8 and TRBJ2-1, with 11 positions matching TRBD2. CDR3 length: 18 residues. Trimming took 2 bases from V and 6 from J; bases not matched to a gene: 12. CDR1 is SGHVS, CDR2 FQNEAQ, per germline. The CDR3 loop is CASSLPARLAGFLNEQFF. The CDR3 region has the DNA TGTGCCAGCAGCTTACCCGCCCGACTAGCGGGATTCCTCAATGAGCAGTTCTTC.

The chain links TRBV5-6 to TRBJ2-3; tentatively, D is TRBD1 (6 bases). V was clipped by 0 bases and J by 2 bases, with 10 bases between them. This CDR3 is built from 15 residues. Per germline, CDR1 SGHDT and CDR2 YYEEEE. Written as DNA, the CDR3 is TGTGCCAGCAGCTTGGAGGACAGCTACACAGATACGCAGTATTTT. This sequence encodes CASSLEDSYTDTQYF.

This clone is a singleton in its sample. For the CDR3, the DNA is TGCGCCAGCAGCCGCGGGAGTATCGAGGCTAGGACTGAAGCTTTCTTT. Its translation is CASSRGSIEARTEAFF. The V call is TRBV5-1, the J call TRBJ1-1; D not certain. V was pared by 4 bases and J by 5 bases, with 21 bases between. The CDR3 consists of 16 residues. The germline CDR1 and CDR2 sequences are SGHRS and YFSETQ.

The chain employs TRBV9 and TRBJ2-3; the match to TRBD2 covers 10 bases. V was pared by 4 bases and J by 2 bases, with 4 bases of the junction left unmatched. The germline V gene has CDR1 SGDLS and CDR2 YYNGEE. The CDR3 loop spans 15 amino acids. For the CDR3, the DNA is TGTGCCAGCAGCCCTAGCGGGAGCTTCACAGATACGCAGTATTTT. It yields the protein CASSPSGSFTDTQYF.

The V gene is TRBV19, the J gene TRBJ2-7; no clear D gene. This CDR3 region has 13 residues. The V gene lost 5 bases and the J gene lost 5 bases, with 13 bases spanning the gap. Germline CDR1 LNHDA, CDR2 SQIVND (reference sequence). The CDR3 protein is CASSYSLMHEQYF. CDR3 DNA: TGTGCCAGTAGTTACTCACTGATGCACGAGCAGTACTTC.

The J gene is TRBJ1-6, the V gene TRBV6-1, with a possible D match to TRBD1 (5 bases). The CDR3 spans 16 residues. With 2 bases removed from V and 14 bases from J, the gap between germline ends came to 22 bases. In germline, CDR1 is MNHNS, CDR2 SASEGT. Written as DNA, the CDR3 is TGTGCCAGCAGTGAATTGGGGCGGCGGATAATTTGGTCCCTCCACTTT. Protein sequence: CASSELGRRIIWSLHF.

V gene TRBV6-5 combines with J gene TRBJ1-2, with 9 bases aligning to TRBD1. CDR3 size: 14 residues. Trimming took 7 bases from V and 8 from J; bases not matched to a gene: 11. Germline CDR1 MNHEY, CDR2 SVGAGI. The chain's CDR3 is CASTKDRGLGGYTF. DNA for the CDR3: TGTGCCAGCACTAAGGACAGGGGATTAGGAGGCTACACCTTC.

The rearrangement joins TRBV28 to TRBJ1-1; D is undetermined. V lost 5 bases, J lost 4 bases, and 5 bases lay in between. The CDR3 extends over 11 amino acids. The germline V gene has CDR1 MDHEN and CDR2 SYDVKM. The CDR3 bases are TGTGCCAGCAGTCCCTTCACTGAAGCTTTCTTT. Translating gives CASSPFTEAFF. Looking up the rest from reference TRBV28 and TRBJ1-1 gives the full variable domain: DVKVTQSSRYLVKRTGEKVFLECVQDMDHENMFWYRQDPGLGLRLIYFSYDVKMKEKGDIPEGYSVSREKKERFSLILESASTNQTSMYLCASSPFTEAFFGQGTRLTVV.

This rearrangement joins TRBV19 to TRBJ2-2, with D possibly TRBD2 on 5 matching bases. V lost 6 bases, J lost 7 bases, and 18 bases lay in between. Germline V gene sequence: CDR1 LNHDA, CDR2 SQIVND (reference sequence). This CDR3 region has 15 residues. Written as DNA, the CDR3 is TGTGCCAGTAGGTTCTGGGAGAGGTGGGACGGGGAGCTGTTTTTT. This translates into CASRFWERWDGELFF.

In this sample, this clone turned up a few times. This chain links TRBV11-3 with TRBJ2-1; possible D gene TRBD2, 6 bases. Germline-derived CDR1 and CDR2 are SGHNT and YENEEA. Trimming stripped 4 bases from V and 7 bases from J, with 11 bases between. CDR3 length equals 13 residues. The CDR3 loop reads CASSWAGSNEQFF. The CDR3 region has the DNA TGTGCCAGCAGCTGGGCGGGGTCAAATGAGCAGTTCTTC.

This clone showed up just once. The CDR3 DNA follows: TGTGCCAGCAGGGACTTGGGTAGCGAGCAGTACTTC. It encodes CASRDLGSEQYF. This chain joins TRBV7-9 and TRBJ2-7, with TRBD2 as a possible D gene (5 bases). This CDR3 is built from 12 residues. Germline values: CDR1 SEHNR, CDR2 FQNEAQ (reference sequence). The V end was cut by 6 bases, the J end by 6 bases, with 12 bases between. Based on the CDR3 plus reference TRBV7-9 and TRBJ2-7, the full variable domain is DTGVSQNPRHKITKRGQNVTFRCDPISEHNRLYWYRQTLGQGPEFLTYFQNEAQLEKSRLLSDRFSAERPKGSFSTLEIQRTEQGDSAMYLCASRDLGSEQYFGPGTRLTVT.

The DNA for the CDR3 is TGTGCCAGCAGCCTCCGGGTCCGGGAGGAGGAGACCCAGTACTTC. Its translation is CASSLRVREEETQYF. The rearrangement uses TRBV7-6 and TRBJ2-5, with TRBD2 matching over 7 bases. The germline V gene encodes CDR1 SGHVS and CDR2 FNYEAQ. Trimming at V came to 5 bases and at J to 5 bases, leaving 11 bases not matched to a gene. This CDR3 has 15 residues.

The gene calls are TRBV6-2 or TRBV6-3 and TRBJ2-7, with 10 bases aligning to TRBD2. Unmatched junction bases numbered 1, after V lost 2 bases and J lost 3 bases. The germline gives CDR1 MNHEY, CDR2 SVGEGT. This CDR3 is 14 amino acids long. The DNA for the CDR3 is TGTGCCAGCAGTTACGGACTAGCGGTCTACGAGCAGTACTTC. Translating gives CASSYGLAVYEQYF.

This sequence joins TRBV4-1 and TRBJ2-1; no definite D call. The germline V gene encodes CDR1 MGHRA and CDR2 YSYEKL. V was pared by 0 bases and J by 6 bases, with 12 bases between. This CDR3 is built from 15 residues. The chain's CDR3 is CASSQDSKKSNEQFF. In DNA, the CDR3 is TGCGCCAGCAGCCAAGATAGTAAAAAGTCCAATGAGCAGTTCTTC.

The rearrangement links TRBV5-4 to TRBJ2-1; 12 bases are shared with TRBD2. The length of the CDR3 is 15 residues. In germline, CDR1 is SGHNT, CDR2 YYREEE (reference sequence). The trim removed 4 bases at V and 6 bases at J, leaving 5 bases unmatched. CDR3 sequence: CASSPGLAGPNEQFF. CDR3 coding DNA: TGTGCCAGCAGCCCAGGACTAGCGGGGCCCAATGAGCAGTTCTTC. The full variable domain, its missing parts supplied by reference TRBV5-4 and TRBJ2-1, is ETGVTQSPTHLIKTRGQQVTLRCSSQSGHNTVSWYQQALGQGPQFIFQYYREEENGRGNFPPRFSGLQFPNYSSELNVNALELDDSALYLCASSPGLAGPNEQFFGPGTRLTVL.

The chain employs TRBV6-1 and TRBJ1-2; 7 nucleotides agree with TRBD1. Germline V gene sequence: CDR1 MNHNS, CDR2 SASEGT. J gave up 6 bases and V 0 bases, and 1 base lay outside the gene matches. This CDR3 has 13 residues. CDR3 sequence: CASSEATGDGYTF. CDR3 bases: TGTGCCAGCAGTGAAGCAACAGGGGATGGCTACACCTTC.